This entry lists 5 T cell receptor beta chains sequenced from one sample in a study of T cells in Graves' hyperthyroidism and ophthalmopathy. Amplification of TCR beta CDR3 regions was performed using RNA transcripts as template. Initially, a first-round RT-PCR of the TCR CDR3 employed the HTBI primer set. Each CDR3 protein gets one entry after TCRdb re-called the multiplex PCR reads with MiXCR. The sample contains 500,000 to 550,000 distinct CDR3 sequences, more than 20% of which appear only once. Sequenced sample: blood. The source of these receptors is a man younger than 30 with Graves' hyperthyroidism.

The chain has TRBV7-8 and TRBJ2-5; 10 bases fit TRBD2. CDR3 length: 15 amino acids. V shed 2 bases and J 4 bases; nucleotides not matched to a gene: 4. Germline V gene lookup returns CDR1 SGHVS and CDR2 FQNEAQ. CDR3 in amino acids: CASSLTSSGGETQYF. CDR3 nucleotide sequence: TGTGCCAGCAGCTTAACCTCTAGCGGGGGAGAGACCCAGTACTTC.

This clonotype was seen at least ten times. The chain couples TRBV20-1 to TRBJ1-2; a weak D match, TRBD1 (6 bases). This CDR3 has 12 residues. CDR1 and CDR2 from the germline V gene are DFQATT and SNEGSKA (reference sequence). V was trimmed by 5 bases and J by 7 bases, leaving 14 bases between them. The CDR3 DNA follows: TGCAGTGCTTCGACGGGAGGGGGTGGCTACACCTTC. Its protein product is CSASTGGGGYTF.

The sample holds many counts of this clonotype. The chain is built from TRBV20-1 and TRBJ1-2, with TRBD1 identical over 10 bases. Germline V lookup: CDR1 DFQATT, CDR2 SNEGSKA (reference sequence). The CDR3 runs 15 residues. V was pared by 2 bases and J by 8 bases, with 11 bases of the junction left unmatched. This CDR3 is CSARSRDRGPGGYTF. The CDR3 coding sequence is TGCAGTGCTAGAAGTAGGGACAGGGGACCGGGGGGCTACACCTTC.

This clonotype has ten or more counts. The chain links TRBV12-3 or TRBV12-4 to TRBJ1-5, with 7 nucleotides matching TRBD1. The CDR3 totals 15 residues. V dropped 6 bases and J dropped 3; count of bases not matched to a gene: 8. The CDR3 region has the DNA TGTGCCAGCAGCCCGGGACAGATTCCCAATCAGCCCCAGCATTTT. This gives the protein CASSPGQIPNQPQHF.

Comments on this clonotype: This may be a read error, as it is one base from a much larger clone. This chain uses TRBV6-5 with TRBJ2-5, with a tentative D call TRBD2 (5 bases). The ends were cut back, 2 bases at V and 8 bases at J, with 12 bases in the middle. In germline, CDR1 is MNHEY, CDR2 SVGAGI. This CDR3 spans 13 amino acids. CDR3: CASSYEGLDTQYF. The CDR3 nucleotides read TGTGCCAGCAGTTACGAGGGCCTAGATACCCAGTACTTC.